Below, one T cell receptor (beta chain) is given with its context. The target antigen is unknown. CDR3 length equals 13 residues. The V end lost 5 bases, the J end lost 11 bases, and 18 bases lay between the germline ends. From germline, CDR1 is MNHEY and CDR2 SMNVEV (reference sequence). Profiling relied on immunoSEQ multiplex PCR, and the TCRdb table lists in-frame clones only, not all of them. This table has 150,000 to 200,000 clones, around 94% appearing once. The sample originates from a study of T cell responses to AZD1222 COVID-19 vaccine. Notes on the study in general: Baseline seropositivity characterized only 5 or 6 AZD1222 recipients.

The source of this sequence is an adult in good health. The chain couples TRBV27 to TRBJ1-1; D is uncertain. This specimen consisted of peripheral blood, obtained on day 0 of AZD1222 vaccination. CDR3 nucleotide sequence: TGTGCCAGCAGTATCGATCTCGGCTGGGTGGCTTTCTTT. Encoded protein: CASSIDLGWVAFF.